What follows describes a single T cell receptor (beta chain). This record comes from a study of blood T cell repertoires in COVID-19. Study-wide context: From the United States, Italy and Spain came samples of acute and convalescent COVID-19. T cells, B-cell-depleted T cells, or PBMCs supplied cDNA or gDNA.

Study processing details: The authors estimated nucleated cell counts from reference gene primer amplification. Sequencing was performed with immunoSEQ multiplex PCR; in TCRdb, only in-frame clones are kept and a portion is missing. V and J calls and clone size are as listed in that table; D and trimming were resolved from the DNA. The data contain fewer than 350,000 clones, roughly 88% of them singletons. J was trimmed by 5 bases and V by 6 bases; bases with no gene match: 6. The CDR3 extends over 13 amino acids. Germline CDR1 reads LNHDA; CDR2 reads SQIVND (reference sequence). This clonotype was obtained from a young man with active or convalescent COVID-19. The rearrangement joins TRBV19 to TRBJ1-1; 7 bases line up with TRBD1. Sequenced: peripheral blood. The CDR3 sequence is CASRDTGDTEAFF. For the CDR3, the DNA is TGTGCCAGTAGGGACACAGGGGATACTGAAGCTTTCTTT.